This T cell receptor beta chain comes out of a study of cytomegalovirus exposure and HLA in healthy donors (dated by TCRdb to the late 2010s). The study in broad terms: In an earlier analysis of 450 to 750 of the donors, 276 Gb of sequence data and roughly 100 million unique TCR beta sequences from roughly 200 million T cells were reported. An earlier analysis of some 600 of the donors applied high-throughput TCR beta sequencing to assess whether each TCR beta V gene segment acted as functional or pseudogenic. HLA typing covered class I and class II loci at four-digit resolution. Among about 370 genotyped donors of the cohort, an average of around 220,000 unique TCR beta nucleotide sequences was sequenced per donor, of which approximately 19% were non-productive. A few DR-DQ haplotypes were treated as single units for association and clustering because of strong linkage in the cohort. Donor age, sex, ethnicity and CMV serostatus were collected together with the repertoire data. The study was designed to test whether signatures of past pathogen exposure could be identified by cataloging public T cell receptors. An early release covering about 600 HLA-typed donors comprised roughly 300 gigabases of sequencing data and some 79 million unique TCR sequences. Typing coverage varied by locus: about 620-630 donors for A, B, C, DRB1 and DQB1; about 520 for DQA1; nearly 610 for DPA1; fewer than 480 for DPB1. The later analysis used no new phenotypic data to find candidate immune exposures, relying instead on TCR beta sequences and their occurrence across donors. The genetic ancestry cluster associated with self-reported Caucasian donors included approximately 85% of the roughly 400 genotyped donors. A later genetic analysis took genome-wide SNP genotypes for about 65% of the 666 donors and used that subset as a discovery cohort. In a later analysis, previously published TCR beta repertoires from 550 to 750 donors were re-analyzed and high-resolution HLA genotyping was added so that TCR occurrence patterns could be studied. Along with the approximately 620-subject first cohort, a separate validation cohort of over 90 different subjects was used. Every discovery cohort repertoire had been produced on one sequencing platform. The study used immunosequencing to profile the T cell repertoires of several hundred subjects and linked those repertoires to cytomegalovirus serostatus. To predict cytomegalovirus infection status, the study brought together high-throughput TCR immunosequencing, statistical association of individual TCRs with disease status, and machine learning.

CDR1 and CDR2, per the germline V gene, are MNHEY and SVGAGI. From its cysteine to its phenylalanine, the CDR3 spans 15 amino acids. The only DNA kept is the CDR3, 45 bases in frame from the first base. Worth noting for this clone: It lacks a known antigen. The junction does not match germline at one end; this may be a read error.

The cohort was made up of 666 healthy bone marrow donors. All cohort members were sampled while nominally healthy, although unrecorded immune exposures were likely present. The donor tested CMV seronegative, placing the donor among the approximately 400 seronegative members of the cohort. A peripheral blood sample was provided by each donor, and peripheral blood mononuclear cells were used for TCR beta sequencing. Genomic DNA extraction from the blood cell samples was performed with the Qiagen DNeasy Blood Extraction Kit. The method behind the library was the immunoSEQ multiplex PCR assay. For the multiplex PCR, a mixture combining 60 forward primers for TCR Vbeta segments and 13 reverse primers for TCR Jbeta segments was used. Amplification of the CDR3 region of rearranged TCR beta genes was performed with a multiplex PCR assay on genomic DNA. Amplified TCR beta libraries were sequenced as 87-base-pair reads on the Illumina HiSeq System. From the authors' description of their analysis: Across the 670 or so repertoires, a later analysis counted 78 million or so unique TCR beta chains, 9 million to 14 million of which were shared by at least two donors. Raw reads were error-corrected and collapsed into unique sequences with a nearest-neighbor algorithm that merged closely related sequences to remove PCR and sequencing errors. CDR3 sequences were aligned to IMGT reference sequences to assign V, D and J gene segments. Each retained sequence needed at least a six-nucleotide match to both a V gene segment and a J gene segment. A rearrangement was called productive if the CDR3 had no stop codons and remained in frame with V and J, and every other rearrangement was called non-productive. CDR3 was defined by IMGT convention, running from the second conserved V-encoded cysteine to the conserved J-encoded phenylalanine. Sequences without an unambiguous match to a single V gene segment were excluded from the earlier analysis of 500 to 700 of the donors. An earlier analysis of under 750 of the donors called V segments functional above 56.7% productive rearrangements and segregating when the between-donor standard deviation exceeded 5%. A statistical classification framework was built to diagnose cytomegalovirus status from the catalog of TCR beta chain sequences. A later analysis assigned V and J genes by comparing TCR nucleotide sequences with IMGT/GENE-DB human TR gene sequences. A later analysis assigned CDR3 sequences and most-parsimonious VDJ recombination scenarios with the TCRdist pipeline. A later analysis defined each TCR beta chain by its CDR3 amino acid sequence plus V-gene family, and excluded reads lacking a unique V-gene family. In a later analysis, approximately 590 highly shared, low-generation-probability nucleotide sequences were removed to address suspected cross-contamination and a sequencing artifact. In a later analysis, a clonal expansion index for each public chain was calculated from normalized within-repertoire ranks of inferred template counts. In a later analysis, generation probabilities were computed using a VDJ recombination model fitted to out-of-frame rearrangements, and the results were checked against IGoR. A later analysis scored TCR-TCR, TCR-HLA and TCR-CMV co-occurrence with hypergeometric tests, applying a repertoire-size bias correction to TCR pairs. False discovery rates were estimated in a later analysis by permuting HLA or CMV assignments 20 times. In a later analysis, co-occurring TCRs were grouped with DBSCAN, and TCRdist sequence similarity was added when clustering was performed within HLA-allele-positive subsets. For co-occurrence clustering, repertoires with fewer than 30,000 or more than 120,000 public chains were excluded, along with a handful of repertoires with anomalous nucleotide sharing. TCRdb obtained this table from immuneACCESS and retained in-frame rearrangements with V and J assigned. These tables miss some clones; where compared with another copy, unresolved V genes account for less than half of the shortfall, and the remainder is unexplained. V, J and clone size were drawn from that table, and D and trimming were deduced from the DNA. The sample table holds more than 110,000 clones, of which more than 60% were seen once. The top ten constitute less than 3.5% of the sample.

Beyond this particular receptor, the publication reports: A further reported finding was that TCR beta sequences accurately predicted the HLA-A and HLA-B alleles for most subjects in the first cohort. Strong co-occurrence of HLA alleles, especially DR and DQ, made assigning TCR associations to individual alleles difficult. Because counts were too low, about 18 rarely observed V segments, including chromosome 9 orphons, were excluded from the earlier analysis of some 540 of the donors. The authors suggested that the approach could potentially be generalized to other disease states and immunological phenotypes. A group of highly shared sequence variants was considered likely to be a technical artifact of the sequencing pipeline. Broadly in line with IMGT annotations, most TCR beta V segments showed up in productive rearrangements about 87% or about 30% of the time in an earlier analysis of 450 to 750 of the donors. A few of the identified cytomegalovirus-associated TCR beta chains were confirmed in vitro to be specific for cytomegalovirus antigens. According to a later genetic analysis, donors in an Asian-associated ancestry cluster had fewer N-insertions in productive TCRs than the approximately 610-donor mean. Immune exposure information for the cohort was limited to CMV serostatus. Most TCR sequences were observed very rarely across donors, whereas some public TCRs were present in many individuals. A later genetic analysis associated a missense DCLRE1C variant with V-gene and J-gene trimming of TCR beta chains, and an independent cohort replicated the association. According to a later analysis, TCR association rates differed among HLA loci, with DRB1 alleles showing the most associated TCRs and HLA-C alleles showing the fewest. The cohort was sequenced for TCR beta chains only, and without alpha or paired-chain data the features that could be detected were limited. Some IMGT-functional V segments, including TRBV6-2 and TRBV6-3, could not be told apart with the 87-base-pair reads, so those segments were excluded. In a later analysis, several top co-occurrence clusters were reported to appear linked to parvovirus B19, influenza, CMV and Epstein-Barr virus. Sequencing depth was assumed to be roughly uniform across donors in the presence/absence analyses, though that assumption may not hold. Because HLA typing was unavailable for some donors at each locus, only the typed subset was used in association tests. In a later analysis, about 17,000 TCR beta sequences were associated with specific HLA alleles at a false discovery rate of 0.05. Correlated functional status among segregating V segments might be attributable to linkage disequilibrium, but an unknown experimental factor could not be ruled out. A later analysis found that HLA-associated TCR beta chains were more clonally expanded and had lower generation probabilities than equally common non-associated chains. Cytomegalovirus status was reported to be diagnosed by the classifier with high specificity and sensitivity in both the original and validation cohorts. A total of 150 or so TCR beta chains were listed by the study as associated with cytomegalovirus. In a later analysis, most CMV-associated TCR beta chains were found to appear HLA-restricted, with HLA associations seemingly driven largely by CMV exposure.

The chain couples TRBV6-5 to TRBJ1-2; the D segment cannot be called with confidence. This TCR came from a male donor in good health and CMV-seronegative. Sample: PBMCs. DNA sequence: TGTGCCAGCAGCCTGGCAGGAGGAACTAACTATGGCCACACCTTC. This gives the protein CASSLAGGTNYGHTF.